The clone carrying this T cell receptor (beta chain) was detected only a few times. Its antigen is not known. TCRdb keeps only in-frame clones here, not all; method: immunoSEQ multiplex PCR. The sample holds around 1,100,000 clones, about 80% seen once. Between the trimmed V and J ends, which lost 10 bases and 0 bases, there was a span of 12 bases. Germline V gene lookup returns CDR1 ENHRY and CDR2 SYGVKD. The CDR3 covers 13 residues. The record originates from a study of shared clonotypes between healthy human individuals. Study as a whole: Each donor's CD8 memory used one plate, CD8 naive two, each CD4 subset three.

The donors were adults (healthy and HIV-negative) with no recent acute infections or vaccinations. Naive CD4+ cells were CD45RA-selected; the remaining cells were memory. Findings and caveats of the study: Specimens sampled were limited to blood, with tissue repertoires likely differing.

V and J are TRBV10-3 and TRBJ1-1, with D maybe TRBD1 (6 bases). The source of this sequence is a man aged 18 to 29 in good health. Some clones in this sample may be carry-over from other donors' samples. The specimen sequenced was memory CD4+ T cells from PBMCs. Stated subset: CD45RA-negative fraction. The CDR3: CATATGLNTEAFF. The DNA of the CDR3 is TGTGCCACCGCGACAGGCTTGAACACTGAAGCTTTCTTT.